The present entry profiles one T cell receptor beta chain with its context. The length of the CDR3 is 14 residues. The V and J ends lost 5 bases and 8 bases, in that order; junction bases with no gene match: 9. CDR1 and CDR2 (germline): SEHNR, FQNEAQ (reference sequence). This specimen comes from a study of siplizumab effects on memory and regulatory T cells. The table came from immunoSEQ multiplex PCR; TCRdb's copy has only in-frame clones and leaves some out. The sample shows some 100,000 clones, roughly 94% of them seen only once. The chain joins TRBV7-9 to TRBJ2-1; 7 bases agree with TRBD1. This receptor was taken from a human donor in good health. The sample comprised Tregs sorted from blood. CDR3 bases: TGTGCCAGCAGCCTCCGACAGGGTAGGGATGAGCAGTTCTTC. It encodes CASSLRQGRDEQFF.